This TCR beta chain came from a study of response to subunit inactivated influenza vaccine. On this clonotype itself: Its antigen is unidentified.

V lost 6 bases and J 0 bases, leaving 8 bases between the germline ends. The CDR3 runs to 13 residues. General study points: Few new T cells, the authors suggested, are recruited by each seasonal influenza vaccination.

TCRdb recomputed calls from the RT-PCR reads with MiXCR, one row per CDR3 protein. The repertoire consists of over 750,000 distinct CDR3 sequences, with about 20% occurring once and the leading ten covering around 9.6%. This TCR was recovered from a man over 45 who received an inactivated influenza vaccine. This sequence joins TRBV12-3 or TRBV12-4 and TRBJ2-5; D remains ambiguous. This specimen was PBMCs from blood, taken roughly 5 days after vaccination. The CDR3 bases are TGTGCCAGCAGCCCCGAACACCAAGAGACCCAGTACTTC. This gives the protein CASSPEHQETQYF.